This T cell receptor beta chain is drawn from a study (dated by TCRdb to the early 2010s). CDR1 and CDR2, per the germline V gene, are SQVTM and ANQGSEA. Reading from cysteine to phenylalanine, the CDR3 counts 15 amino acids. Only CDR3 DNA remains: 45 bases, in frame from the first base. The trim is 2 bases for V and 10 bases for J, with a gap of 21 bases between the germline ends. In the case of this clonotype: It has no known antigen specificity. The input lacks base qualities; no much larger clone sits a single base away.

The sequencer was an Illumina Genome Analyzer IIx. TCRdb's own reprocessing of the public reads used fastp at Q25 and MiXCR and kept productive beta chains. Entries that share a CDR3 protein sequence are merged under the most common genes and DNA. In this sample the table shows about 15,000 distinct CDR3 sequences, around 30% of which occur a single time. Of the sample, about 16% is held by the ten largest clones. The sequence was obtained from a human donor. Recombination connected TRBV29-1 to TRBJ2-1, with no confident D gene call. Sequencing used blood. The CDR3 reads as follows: CSVERGDRFPGEQFF. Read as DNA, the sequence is TGCAGCGTTGAACGTGGGGATAGATTCCCCGGGGAGCAGTTCTTC.